These 16 T cell receptor beta chains were sequenced from one sample in a study of T cell responses to AZD1222 COVID-19 vaccine. The repertoire was sequenced with immunoSEQ multiplex PCR; TCRdb's copy has only in-frame clones and lacks some. In the table there are around 200,000 clones, 85% to 95% of which are singletons. The specimen was peripheral blood, collected 28 days after the second AZD1222 dose. Receptors originate from an adult who received the AZD1222 COVID-19 vaccine.

The chain combines TRBV5-5 with TRBJ2-1, with D unresolved. CDR1 and CDR2 (germline): SGHKS, YYEKEE (reference sequence). Between the trimmed V and J ends, which lost 0 bases and 6 bases, there was a span of 4 bases. There are 12 residues in the CDR3. The chain's CDR3 is CASSLASNEQFF. CDR3 bases: TGTGCCAGCAGCTTGGCCAGCAATGAGCAGTTCTTC.

This clone occurred once. J is TRBJ1-5 and V is TRBV6-4, with unresolved D. The CDR3 totals 14 residues. V was cut by 7 bases and J by 5 bases, with 15 bases left in between. Germline V CDR1 and CDR2: MRHNA, SNTAGT. The CDR3 here is CASTKLGSYQPQHF. The CDR3 nucleotides read TGTGCCAGCACTAAACTGGGGAGCTATCAGCCCCAGCATTTT.

The chain has TRBV7-9 and TRBJ1-1, with a possible D match to TRBD1 (6 bases). The CDR3 covers 15 residues. Germline-derived CDR1 and CDR2 are SEHNR and FQNEAQ (reference sequence). Between the trimmed V and J ends, which lost 0 bases and 4 bases, there was a span of 12 bases. The CDR3 bases are TGTGCCAGCAGCTTAGCGAACAGGGTGAGCACTGAAGCTTTCTTT. As protein: CASSLANRVSTEAFF.

The gene calls are TRBV7-2 and TRBJ1-6, with 10 bases matching TRBD1. Trimming removed 5 bases from V and 5 bases from J; junction bases left unmatched: 3. CDR1 and CDR2 from the germline V gene are SGHTA and FQGNSA. CDR3 size: 15 residues. CDR3 sequence (DNA): TGTGCCAGCAGCGCGGGACAGGGGAATAATTCACCCCTCCACTTT. Amino acids: CASSAGQGNNSPLHF.

The rearrangement uses TRBV6-5 and TRBJ1-6; D perhaps matches TRBD1 (5 bases). Trimming pared 4 bases from V and 3 bases from J, leaving 13 bases between. The CDR3 covers 16 residues. Per germline, CDR1 MNHEY and CDR2 SVGAGI. The CDR3, as DNA: TGTGCCAGCAGTTCGCGACAGATAAACTATAATTCACCCCTCCACTTT. Translating gives CASSSRQINYNSPLHF.

The chain has TRBV7-9 and TRBJ2-3, with 8 bases matching TRBD2. Trimming removed 4 bases from V and 0 bases from J; junction bases left unmatched: 6. The CDR3 extends over 16 amino acids. Germline V gene lookup returns CDR1 SEHNR and CDR2 FQNEAQ (reference sequence). CDR3 sequence: CASSSGGGRSTDTQYF. The CDR3 DNA is TGTGCCAGCAGCTCCGGGGGGGGCCGGAGCACAGATACGCAGTATTTT.

The chain joins TRBV7-9 to TRBJ1-4; D unclear. V shed 5 bases and J shed 7 bases, with 20 bases lying between them. This CDR3 is 16 amino acids long. Germline CDR1 and CDR2: SEHNR and FQNEAQ (reference sequence). The CDR3: CASSPRYQAAGEKLFF. The CDR3 nucleotides are TGTGCCAGCAGCCCGCGGTATCAGGCGGCGGGTGAAAAACTGTTTTTT.

V usage is TRBV10-3 and J usage is TRBJ1-1; D remains unclear. V lost 2 bases and J 1 base, leaving 8 bases between the germline ends. Germline CDR1 and CDR2: ENHRY and SYGVKD. The CDR3 spans 14 residues. The CDR3 region is CAISEVQPNTEAFF. CDR3 DNA sequence: TGTGCCATCAGTGAGGTCCAGCCGAACACTGAAGCTTTCTTT.

This clone was picked up one time. The chain couples TRBV7-3 to TRBJ2-1; 9 bases map to TRBD2. The V segment lost 0 bases and the J segment 2 bases; nucleotides outside the gene matches: 5. CDR1 SGHTA and CDR2 FQGTGA come from the germline V gene. The CDR3 extends over 17 amino acids. CDR3 in DNA: TGTGCCAGCAGCTTAACTAGCGGGAGTGTCGCCTACAATGAGCAGTTCTTC. Translation gives CASSLTSGSVAYNEQFF.

The sample holds one count of this clone. V gene TRBV11-1 combines with J gene TRBJ2-3, with 10 bases matching TRBD2. The CDR3 contains 14 residues. The junction had 8 bases not matched to a gene; V was cut back by 10 bases and J by 4 bases. Germline V CDR1 and CDR2: SGHAT, FQDESV (reference sequence). CDR3 residues: CATSSGSQSDTQYF. The CDR3 DNA reads as TGTGCCACCTCTAGCGGGAGTCAGTCAGATACGCAGTATTTT.

The gene calls are TRBV7-2 and TRBJ1-1; D not resolved. The germline gives CDR1 SGHTA, CDR2 FQGNSA. Trimming pared 2 bases from V and 6 bases from J, leaving 25 bases between. CDR3 length: 18 amino acids. CDR3 region: CASSLSVWKEDRLAEAFF. DNA for the CDR3: TGTGCCAGCAGCTTATCGGTGTGGAAAGAGGACCGCCTCGCTGAAGCTTTCTTT.

The chain combines TRBV6-5 with TRBJ1-5; D is possibly TRBD1 (6 bases). CDR1 is MNHEY and CDR2 is SVGAGI in the germline V gene. This CDR3 has 15 amino acids. The ends were cut back, 6 bases at V and 6 bases at J, with 18 bases in the middle. CDR3 sequence (DNA): TGTGCCAGCAGGGAGGGACATCTCCGATCTCAGCCCCAGCATTTT. It translates to CASREGHLRSQPQHF.

The chain couples TRBV7-6 to TRBJ2-6, with 12 positions matching TRBD2. This CDR3 region has 19 residues. Per the germline V gene, CDR1 is SGHVS and CDR2 is FNYEAQ. With 2 bases clipped from V and 4 bases from J, the junction kept 9 bases outside the gene matches. The DNA of the CDR3 is TGTGCCAGCAGCTTACTAGCGGGGGGGCCCCCAGGAGGGGCCAACGTCCTGACTTTC. It translates to CASSLLAGGPPGGANVLTF.

The rearrangement joins TRBV5-1 to TRBJ1-1, with unresolved D. Trimming left V 2 bases short and J 1 base short, with 6 bases between. The CDR3 runs 13 residues. Germline lookup yields CDR1 SGHRS and CDR2 YFSETQ. In DNA, the CDR3 is TGCGCCAGCAGCTTTGTGGAGAACACTGAAGCTTTCTTT. Protein sequence: CASSFVENTEAFF.

This clone appeared once. The V gene is TRBV7-6, the J gene TRBJ2-2, with unresolved D. Germline V gives CDR1 SGHVS, CDR2 FNYEAQ. Trimming shortened V by 5 bases and J by 0 bases, and 13 bases separated the two germline ends. This CDR3 region has 16 residues. CDR3 bases: TGTGCCAGCAGCGGTAGACTGGGCTCGAACACCGGGGAGCTGTTTTTT. It encodes CASSGRLGSNTGELFF.

The chain couples TRBV6-5 to TRBJ1-4; unclear D gene. This CDR3 spans 15 amino acids. Germline V CDR1 and CDR2: MNHEY, SVGAGI. Trimming took 0 bases from V and 1 from J, leaving 6 bases between them. The CDR3 bases are TGTGCCAGCAGTTACTCCTATGTAACTAATGAAAAACTGTTTTTT. It is translated as CASSYSYVTNEKLFF.